This is a list of T cell receptor beta chains from one sample in a study of blood T cell repertoires in COVID-19. Assay used: immunoSEQ multiplex PCR; TCRdb lists only in-frame clones, some missing. This table has more than 150,000 clones, 89% appearing once. The sample comprised peripheral blood. The receptor source for this set is a man aged 40-50 years with acute or convalescent COVID-19. Both conserved end residues are part of each CDR3. The order of the fields is V gene, D gene, clone size, J gene, CDR3 DNA, CDR3 protein. D genes are given only for firm matches. Clone size is not always given. Where it is, it says once, few, many or a class for expanded clones.

v_call: TRBV6-1
d_call: TRBD1
clone_size: -
j_call: TRBJ2-1
cdr3_nt: TGTGCCAGCAGTGAATGGACAGGGGCATACAATGAGCAGTTCTTC
cdr3_aa: CASSEWTGAYNEQFF

v_call: TRBV3-1/TRBV3-2
d_call: TRBD2
clone_size: -
j_call: TRBJ2-6
cdr3_nt: TGTGCCAGCAGCCAAGGGACTAGCGGGCCGTCCTCTGGGGCCAACGTCCTGACTTTC
cdr3_aa: CASSQGTSGPSSGANVLTF

v_call: TRBV19
d_call: TRBD1
clone_size: few
j_call: TRBJ1-1
cdr3_nt: TGTGCCAGTAGTCGCAGGGGGTGGGCGAACACTGAAGCTTTCTTT
cdr3_aa: CASSRRGWANTEAFF

v_call: TRBV2
d_call: TRBD2
clone_size: -
j_call: TRBJ2-7
cdr3_nt: TGTGCCAGCAGTGGGGGGGGTACTGGTTACGAGCAGTACTTC
cdr3_aa: CASSGGGTGYEQYF

v_call: TRBV5-6
d_call: -
clone_size: once
j_call: TRBJ2-5
cdr3_nt: TGTGCCAGCAGCTTGCGTGAGACCCAGTACTTC
cdr3_aa: CASSLRETQYF

v_call: TRBV7-2
d_call: TRBD1
clone_size: -
j_call: TRBJ2-1
cdr3_nt: TGTGCCAGCAGCTCAGACAGGGGTTCTTACAATGAGCAGTTCTTC
cdr3_aa: CASSSDRGSYNEQFF

v_call: TRBV5-1
d_call: TRBD1
clone_size: -
j_call: TRBJ2-7
cdr3_nt: TGCGCCAGCAGCTTGCGGGGACAGGGGGGATACGAGCAGTACTTC
cdr3_aa: CASSLRGQGGYEQYF

v_call: TRBV27
d_call: TRBD1
clone_size: -
j_call: TRBJ1-6
cdr3_nt: TGTGCCACAACCCCTACAGGGGGTAATTCACCCCTCCACTTT
cdr3_aa: CATTPTGGNSPLHF

v_call: TRBV27
d_call: -
clone_size: -
j_call: TRBJ1-5
cdr3_nt: TGTGCCAGCAGTTTATTCGGGGACAAAATCTCCCATCAGCCCCAGCATTTT
cdr3_aa: CASSLFGDKISHQPQHF

v_call: TRBV19
d_call: TRBD2
clone_size: -
j_call: TRBJ2-2
cdr3_nt: TGTGCCAGTAGTGGGTCGACTAGCGGGGGGGCCGGGGAGCTGTTTTTT
cdr3_aa: CASSGSTSGGAGELFF

v_call: TRBV5-4
d_call: -
clone_size: -
j_call: TRBJ1-2
cdr3_nt: TGTGCCAGCAGCTCCGAAACACAGGGTCCCTATGGCTACACCTTC
cdr3_aa: CASSSETQGPYGYTF

v_call: TRBV6-6
d_call: -
clone_size: -
j_call: TRBJ1-5
cdr3_nt: TGTGCCAGCAGTTCCGCGGGCCCTAGCAATCAGCCCCAGCATTTT
cdr3_aa: CASSSAGPSNQPQHF

v_call: TRBV7-9
d_call: TRBD1
clone_size: -
j_call: TRBJ2-3
cdr3_nt: TGTGCCAGCAGCCTTCGGGGACAGGGGGACACAGATACGCAGTATTTT
cdr3_aa: CASSLRGQGDTDTQYF

v_call: TRBV5-8
d_call: -
clone_size: -
j_call: TRBJ2-7
cdr3_nt: TGTGCCAGCAGCGCCCAGACTAGTGTCCACGAGCAGTACTTC
cdr3_aa: CASSAQTSVHEQYF

v_call: TRBV7-2
d_call: TRBD1
clone_size: -
j_call: TRBJ1-2
cdr3_nt: TGTGCCAGCAGCTCAGACAGGGGCTATGGCTACACCTTC
cdr3_aa: CASSSDRGYGYTF

v_call: TRBV3-1/TRBV3-2
d_call: -
clone_size: once
j_call: TRBJ1-3
cdr3_nt: TGTGCCAGCACTGAGACAGCCTTGACCTCTGGAAACACCATATATTTT
cdr3_aa: CASTETALTSGNTIYF

v_call: TRBV24-1
d_call: TRBD2
clone_size: -
j_call: TRBJ2-1
cdr3_nt: TGTGCCACCAGTGATTTGGGAGCGGGGGAGGTCAATGAGCAGTTCTTC
cdr3_aa: CATSDLGAGEVNEQFF

v_call: TRBV6-1
d_call: -
clone_size: -
j_call: TRBJ2-3
cdr3_nt: TGTGCCAGCAGTGAAGCTTACAGTTCCGATACGCAGTATTTT
cdr3_aa: CASSEAYSSDTQYF

v_call: TRBV11-2
d_call: TRBD2
clone_size: -
j_call: TRBJ2-4
cdr3_nt: TGTGCCAGCAGCTTATGGTCCGGACTAGCGGGAGGGGGGGACATTCAGTACTTC
cdr3_aa: CASSLWSGLAGGGDIQYF

v_call: TRBV7-8
d_call: TRBD1
clone_size: -
j_call: TRBJ2-7
cdr3_nt: TGTGCCAGCAGCTTAGTGACAGGGGGGGGCTACGAGCAGTACTTC
cdr3_aa: CASSLVTGGGYEQYF

v_call: TRBV5-1
d_call: TRBD2
clone_size: once
j_call: TRBJ2-7
cdr3_nt: TGCGCCAGCAGCTCCACGACTAGCCCCTACGAGCAGTACTTC
cdr3_aa: CASSSTTSPYEQYF

v_call: TRBV4-2
d_call: TRBD2
clone_size: -
j_call: TRBJ2-3
cdr3_nt: TGTGCCAGCAGCCAAGCTCGGGGGGGAAATACGCAGTATTTT
cdr3_aa: CASSQARGGNTQYF

v_call: TRBV15
d_call: TRBD1
clone_size: -
j_call: TRBJ1-2
cdr3_nt: TGTGCCACCAGCCCCCCATGGACAGGGTCGTACTATGGCTACACCTTC
cdr3_aa: CATSPPWTGSYYGYTF

v_call: TRBV27
d_call: -
clone_size: once
j_call: TRBJ1-4
cdr3_nt: TGTGCCAGCAGTTTATTGGGGGAGGCTAATGAAAAACTGTTTTTT
cdr3_aa: CASSLLGEANEKLFF

v_call: TRBV2
d_call: TRBD1
clone_size: -
j_call: TRBJ1-4
cdr3_nt: TGTGCCAGCAGGAGTCCCGGGACAGTTGCAACTAATGAAAAACTGTTTTTT
cdr3_aa: CASRSPGTVATNEKLFF

v_call: TRBV24-1
d_call: TRBD2
clone_size: once
j_call: TRBJ2-3
cdr3_nt: TGTGCCACCAGTACTAGCGGGGGGCGTCGCACAGATACGCAGTATTTT
cdr3_aa: CATSTSGGRRTDTQYF

v_call: TRBV18
d_call: -
clone_size: -
j_call: TRBJ2-7
cdr3_nt: TGTGCCAGCTCACTGGACAGAGGTGCCGAGCAGTACTTC
cdr3_aa: CASSLDRGAEQYF

v_call: TRBV12-3/TRBV12-4
d_call: TRBD1
clone_size: once
j_call: TRBJ2-7
cdr3_nt: TGTGCCAGCAGTCTACGACAGGGTATAGAGCAGTACTTC
cdr3_aa: CASSLRQGIEQYF

v_call: TRBV7-2
d_call: -
clone_size: -
j_call: TRBJ2-7
cdr3_nt: TGTGCCAGCAGCCCCCCGTACCGGAGGACCTACGAGCAGTACTTC
cdr3_aa: CASSPPYRRTYEQYF

v_call: TRBV18
d_call: TRBD1
clone_size: few
j_call: TRBJ1-6
cdr3_nt: TGTGCCAGCTCGCATAATCCGACAGGGATCGATTCACCCCTCCACTTT
cdr3_aa: CASSHNPTGIDSPLHF

v_call: TRBV9
d_call: TRBD1
clone_size: -
j_call: TRBJ2-7
cdr3_nt: TGTGCCAGCAGCGTAGGGGACAGTTCCTACGAGCAGTACTTC
cdr3_aa: CASSVGDSSYEQYF

v_call: TRBV6-5
d_call: TRBD1
clone_size: -
j_call: TRBJ1-4
cdr3_nt: TGTGCCAGCAGTCCTACGACAGGGCACAATGAAAAACTGTTTTTT
cdr3_aa: CASSPTTGHNEKLFF

v_call: TRBV6-4
d_call: TRBD1
clone_size: -
j_call: TRBJ1-6
cdr3_nt: TGTGCCAGCAGTGACTCACCAGGGGGCGCACAGAATTCACCCCTCCACTTT
cdr3_aa: CASSDSPGGAQNSPLHF

v_call: TRBV24-1
d_call: -
clone_size: -
j_call: TRBJ2-3
cdr3_nt: TGTGCCACCAGTGATTTGGGCGGAGGGGAGGATACGCAGTATTTT
cdr3_aa: CATSDLGGGEDTQYF

v_call: TRBV5-1
d_call: TRBD2
clone_size: -
j_call: TRBJ2-5
cdr3_nt: TGCGCCAGCAGCTTCGCTAGCGGGGGGGCGGAGACCCAGTACTTC
cdr3_aa: CASSFASGGAETQYF

v_call: TRBV7-9
d_call: TRBD1
clone_size: -
j_call: TRBJ2-1
cdr3_nt: TGTGCCAGCAGCGGACCTCGGACAGGGGCGATCTTTGAGCAGTTCTTC
cdr3_aa: CASSGPRTGAIFEQFF

v_call: TRBV7-8
d_call: -
clone_size: -
j_call: TRBJ1-1
cdr3_nt: TGTGCCAGCAGCTTAGGTTGGGCGAACACTGAAGCTTTCTTT
cdr3_aa: CASSLGWANTEAFF

v_call: TRBV11-2
d_call: -
clone_size: -
j_call: TRBJ1-1
cdr3_nt: TGTGCCAGCAGCTCCCAGTGGAACACTGAAGCTTTCTTT
cdr3_aa: CASSSQWNTEAFF

v_call: TRBV6-2/TRBV6-3
d_call: TRBD1
clone_size: -
j_call: TRBJ1-4
cdr3_nt: TGTGCCAGCAGCAAATGGACAGGGCCCACAACTAATGAAAAACTGTTTTTT
cdr3_aa: CASSKWTGPTTNEKLFF

v_call: TRBV30
d_call: -
clone_size: -
j_call: TRBJ1-2
cdr3_nt: TGTGCCTGGAGTCTCTCTCAGGGAGGCTACACCTTC
cdr3_aa: CAWSLSQGGYTF

v_call: TRBV2
d_call: -
clone_size: -
j_call: TRBJ1-3
cdr3_nt: TGTGCCAGCAGTGTAGAATGGGGCAGTGATACCATATATTTT
cdr3_aa: CASSVEWGSDTIYF

v_call: TRBV7-2
d_call: -
clone_size: -
j_call: TRBJ1-3
cdr3_nt: TGTGCCAGCAGCTTAGGCCGGACTGACTCTGGAAACACCATATATTTT
cdr3_aa: CASSLGRTDSGNTIYF